These 26 T cell receptor beta chains originate from one sample sequenced in a study of T cell responses to AZD1222 COVID-19 vaccine. Libraries were prepared by immunoSEQ multiplex PCR; TCRdb keeps only in-frame clonotypes and omits some of them. This sample carries about 100,000 clones, roughly 91% of them seen once, and the ten largest clones take about 1.5%. The sequences come from peripheral blood, collected on day 0 of AZD1222 vaccination. All receptors come from an adult in good health.

The J gene is TRBJ2-3, the V gene TRBV6-5, with 14 bases lining up with TRBD2. CDR3 length: 15 residues. V lost 6 bases, J lost 5 bases, and 4 bases stayed unmatched. From germline, CDR1 is MNHEY and CDR2 SVGAGI. CDR3 sequence reads: CASRRGLAGVDTQYF. The CDR3 DNA reads TGTGCCAGCAGACGGGGACTAGCGGGAGTAGATACGCAGTATTTT.

The CDR3 here is CASSYTSTGAGYTF. The DNA for the CDR3 is TGTGCCAGCAGTTACACCTCCACAGGGGCTGGCTACACCTTC. The chain uses TRBV6-5 and TRBJ1-2; 7 positions match TRBD1. This CDR3 is built from 14 residues. The ends lost 2 bases at V and 7 bases at J; junction bases unmatched: 7. Germline CDR1 MNHEY, CDR2 SVGAGI.

The chain is built from TRBV2 and TRBJ1-5, with D perhaps TRBD1 (5 bases). This CDR3 spans 15 amino acids. The V end was cut by 3 bases, the J end by 6 bases, with 15 bases between. CDR1 SNHLY and CDR2 FYNNEI come from the germline V gene. The CDR3 protein is CASSDGRATSQPQHF. The CDR3, as DNA: TGTGCCAGCAGTGACGGCAGGGCCACGAGTCAGCCCCAGCATTTT.

The chain recombines TRBV25-1 with TRBJ2-3; TRBD2 is a possible D gene (6 bases). Trimming left V 2 bases short and J 6 bases short, with 15 bases between. Germline V lookup: CDR1 MGHDK, CDR2 SYGVNS. The CDR3 is made up of 15 amino acids. CDR3 amino acids: CASSEGPFGGDTQYF. The CDR3 nucleotides read TGTGCCAGCAGTGAAGGCCCCTTTGGGGGGGATACGCAGTATTTT.

There are a few counts of this clone. This CDR3 is CASSGAGRVYEQYF. As DNA, the CDR3 is TGTGCCAGCAGTGGTGCGGGACGGGTCTACGAGCAGTACTTC. This chain links TRBV2 with TRBJ2-7; D possibly corresponds to TRBD2 (6 bases). Germline V gives CDR1 SNHLY, CDR2 FYNNEI. This CDR3 contains 14 residues. The V gene lost 4 bases and the J gene lost 3 bases, with 13 bases spanning the gap.

The chain joins TRBV5-1 to TRBJ2-3, with D hard to call. V was trimmed by 3 bases and J by 2 bases, leaving 13 bases between them. In germline, CDR1 is SGHRS, CDR2 YFSETQ. This CDR3 spans 15 amino acids. The CDR3 sequence: CASSSAVQSTDTQYF. In DNA, the CDR3 is TGCGCCAGCAGCTCGGCGGTCCAGTCCACAGATACGCAGTATTTT.

This clone was seen a single time. The chain carries TRBV5-4 and TRBJ1-6, with D possibly matching TRBD1 (5 bases). Germline V gene sequence: CDR1 SGHNT, CDR2 YYREEE (reference sequence). The CDR3 spans 15 residues. With 0 bases removed from V and 4 bases from J, the gap between germline ends came to 8 bases. This chain's CDR3 is CASSLAQGYNSPLHF. The CDR3 coding sequence is TGTGCCAGCAGCTTGGCGCAGGGTTATAATTCACCCCTCCACTTT.

The chain has TRBV11-3 and TRBJ2-1, with D tentatively TRBD2 (5 bases). This CDR3 has 11 residues. Germline assignment: CDR1 SGHNT and CDR2 YENEEA. The V end was cut by 3 bases, the J end by 8 bases, with 5 bases between. The CDR3 coding sequence is TGTGCCAGCAGCTTCGGGGATGAGCAGTTCTTC. This encodes CASSFGDEQFF.

V gene TRBV6-2 or TRBV6-3 combines with J gene TRBJ1-1; D not resolved. The CDR3 runs to 14 residues. The V end lost 1 base, the J end lost 5 bases, and 11 bases lay between the germline ends. Germline lookup yields CDR1 MNHEY and CDR2 SVGEGT. The DNA of the CDR3 is TGTGCCAGCAGTTACTGGAAAGGGAGAACTGAAGCTTTCTTT. Residues: CASSYWKGRTEAFF.

This rearrangement joins TRBV27 to TRBJ1-3; possible D gene TRBD1, 5 bases. The CDR3 runs to 16 residues. V dropped 3 bases and J dropped 0 bases, with 12 bases sitting between them. The germline V gene has CDR1 MNHEY and CDR2 SMNVEV (reference sequence). The CDR3 here is CASSFEGTYSGNTIYF. The CDR3 nucleotides are TGTGCCAGCAGTTTTGAGGGGACCTACTCTGGAAACACCATATATTTT.

This chain's CDR3 is CAWSQGGRNQPQHF. The CDR3, as DNA: TGTGCCTGGAGTCAGGGGGGACGGAATCAGCCCCAGCATTTT. The gene calls are TRBV30 and TRBJ1-5; TRBD1 aligns across 7 bases. With V trimmed by 2 bases and J by 4 bases, 5 bases remained unmatched. Germline loops: CDR1 GTSNPN, CDR2 SVGIG (reference sequence). The CDR3 length is 14 residues.

This clone was seen more than once but under ten times. The chain links TRBV27 to TRBJ2-5, with D possibly matching TRBD1 (6 bases). V lost 5 bases, J lost 2 bases, and 12 bases lay in between. The V gene's germline CDR1 is MNHEY and CDR2 SMNVEV (reference sequence). The CDR3 covers 14 residues. The CDR3 bases are TGTGCCAGCAGTCCACAGGGTGGACAAGAGACCCAGTACTTC. Its translation: CASSPQGGQETQYF.

The V and J genes are TRBV7-9 and TRBJ1-3; 10 bases fit TRBD1. The germline V gene encodes CDR1 SEHNR and CDR2 FQNEAQ (reference sequence). This CDR3 is built from 15 residues. The V gene end was trimmed by 1 base and the J gene end by 4 bases; junction bases not matched to a gene: 1. CDR3 in DNA: TGTGCCAGCAGCTTAGGACAGGGGGCCGGAAACACCATATATTTT. It encodes CASSLGQGAGNTIYF. Filled out from reference TRBV7-9 and TRBJ1-3, the complete variable domain reads DTGVSQNPRHKITKRGQNVTFRCDPISEHNRLYWYRQTLGQGPEFLTYFQNEAQLEKSRLLSDRFSAERPKGSFSTLEIQRTEQGDSAMYLCASSLGQGAGNTIYFGEGSWLTVV.

The chain is built from TRBV28 and TRBJ1-4, with TRBD1 matching over 7 bases. The CDR3 loop spans 15 amino acids. Losses at the gene ends were 4 bases for V and 11 bases for J; bases not matched to a gene: 13. Germline V lookup: CDR1 MDHEN, CDR2 SYDVKM. The CDR3 region is CASSSHRGASQKLFF. CDR3 DNA sequence: TGTGCCAGCAGTTCCCACAGGGGCGCGAGTCAGAAACTGTTTTTT.

The chain recombines TRBV18 with TRBJ2-5; D remains unclear. CDR3 size: 14 residues. Trimming took off 5 bases at V and 5 bases at J, with 15 bases between the two ends. Germline CDR1 reads KGHSH; CDR2 reads LQKENI. The CDR3 spells CASSRVAGGETQYF. CDR3 DNA: TGTGCCAGCTCAAGAGTTGCCGGTGGGGAGACCCAGTACTTC.

The CDR3: CASSPTGLVETQYF. The CDR3 DNA is TGTGCCAGCAGCCCTACAGGGCTTGTGGAGACCCAGTACTTC. V is TRBV7-9 and J is TRBJ2-5; a weak D match, TRBD1 (6 bases). V lost 5 bases and J 5 bases, leaving 15 bases between the germline ends. The germline gives CDR1 SEHNR, CDR2 FQNEAQ (reference sequence). CDR3 size: 14 residues.

CDR3 sequence: CATSREGIGELFF. The DNA for the CDR3 is TGTGCCACCAGCAGGGAAGGGATTGGGGAGCTGTTTTTT. The chain joins TRBV15 to TRBJ2-2, with unresolved D. The ends were cut back, 3 bases at V and 8 bases at J, with 10 bases in the middle. This CDR3 spans 13 amino acids. CDR1 and CDR2 (germline): LNHNV, YYDKDF (reference sequence). The full variable domain, rest sourced from reference TRBV15 and TRBJ2-2, is DAMVIQNPRYQVTQFGKPVTLSCSQTLNHNVMYWYQQKSSQAPKLLFHYYDKDFNNEADTPDNFQSRRPNTSFCFLDIRSPGLGDTAMYLCATSREGIGELFFGEGSRLTVL.

This clone has only one observation. The chain joins TRBV13 to TRBJ2-3, with a weak D call TRBD2 (5 bases). Germline CDR1 PRHDT, CDR2 FYEKMQ (reference sequence). The CDR3 covers 14 residues. V was pared by 5 bases and J by 9 bases, with 18 bases between. CDR3 in DNA: TGTGCCAGCAGCCTCCGGGTGCGAGGCGGGACGCAGTATTTT. Translation gives CASSLRVRGGTQYF.

The rearrangement uses TRBV15 and TRBJ1-4; 8 bases agree with TRBD1. The germline gives CDR1 LNHNV, CDR2 YYDKDF (reference sequence). Trimming cost V 6 bases and J 4 bases; bases outside gene matches: 1. This CDR3 is 13 amino acids long. The CDR3 is CATRTGVNEKLFF. CDR3 nucleotide sequence: TGTGCCACCAGGACAGGGGTTAATGAAAAACTGTTTTTT.

The chain employs TRBV29-1 and TRBJ1-4; D uncertain. Germline V gene data show CDR1 as SQVTM and CDR2 as ANQGSEA. V was clipped by 0 bases and J by 1 base, with 15 bases between them. This CDR3 has 17 amino acids. Here the CDR3 reads CSVEDQVAVGTNEKLFF. The CDR3, as DNA: TGCAGCGTTGAAGATCAAGTGGCCGTGGGAACTAATGAAAAACTGTTTTTT.

CDR3: CASSWTSGRGAQEQYF. The CDR3 DNA follows: TGTGCCAGCAGTTGGACTAGCGGGAGAGGGGCACAAGAGCAGTACTTC. The rearrangement links TRBV2 to TRBJ2-7; TRBD2 agrees at 13 bases. Germline V gives CDR1 SNHLY, CDR2 FYNNEI. V lost 5 bases, J lost 7 bases, and 11 bases stayed unmatched. The CDR3 length is 16 residues.

The CDR3 bases are TGTGCCAGCAGACTACATGGCCGACAGAACTATGGCTACACCTTC. Translated, it gives CASRLHGRQNYGYTF. The V and J genes are TRBV11-3 and TRBJ1-2; a possible D gene is TRBD1 (5 bases). The length of the CDR3 is 15 residues. V lost 6 bases and J 2 bases, leaving 16 bases between the germline ends. CDR1 and CDR2 from the germline V gene are SGHNT and YENEEA.

The chain is built from TRBV7-2 and TRBJ2-3; no clear D. V gave up 1 base and J gave up 0 bases, with 5 bases separating them. Germline V gives CDR1 SGHTA, CDR2 FQGNSA. The CDR3 length is 14 residues. The chain's CDR3 is CASSLDLSTDTQYF. As DNA, the CDR3 is TGTGCCAGCAGCTTAGACTTAAGCACAGATACGCAGTATTTT.

The gene calls are TRBV27 and TRBJ2-5; 8 bases fit TRBD2. V lost 2 bases and J lost 1; bases outside the gene matches: 3. Germline CDR1 MNHEY, CDR2 SMNVEV (reference sequence). This CDR3 is 15 amino acids long. This CDR3 is CASSLAGGTQETQYF. The CDR3 nucleotides read TGTGCCAGCAGTTTAGCGGGAGGTACCCAAGAGACCCAGTACTTC.

The table lists this clone with a count of one. The chain has TRBV24-1 and TRBJ2-5, with TRBD2 matching 8 bases. V shed 4 bases, J shed 2 bases, and the junction held 17 bases outside the gene matches. CDR3 length equals 19 residues. CDR1 is KGHDR, CDR2 SFDVKD, per germline. Written as DNA, the CDR3 is TGTGCCACCAGTGACCCGACCTGGACTAGCCTTTACCCTCAAGAGACCCAGTACTTC. This sequence encodes CATSDPTWTSLYPQETQYF.

V and J are TRBV28 and TRBJ1-2; D ambiguous. The CDR3 runs to 12 residues. Germline CDR1 is MDHEN and CDR2 is SYDVKM. V gave up 6 bases and J gave up 4 bases, with 9 bases separating them. Written as DNA, the CDR3 is TGTGCCAGCAGGGACTTTGTCTATGGCTACACCTTC. Its protein product is CASRDFVYGYTF.